Reported below is one T cell receptor (beta chain). Its matching antigen is unknown. The method was immunoSEQ multiplex PCR; TCRdb's version includes in-frame clones alone and lacks a portion of them. The sample lists 20,000 to 25,000 clones, around 84% occurring once. The entry originates in a study of OX40 agonist ivuxolimab in advanced cancers. Study-wide findings and caveats: Among expanded peripheral T cells, antigen specificity went undetermined.

V lost 1 base and J lost 5; bases outside the gene matches: 5. CDR1 and CDR2 from the germline V gene are LNHDA and SQIVND (reference sequence). The CDR3 extends over 16 amino acids. This receptor was taken from an adult with an advanced solid tumor such as melanoma, head and neck, liver or kidney cancer. The source material was CD4+ or CD8+ T cells sorted from blood, sampled in a trial of the OX40 agonist ivuxolimab. The gene calls are TRBV19 and TRBJ2-1; 10 bases match TRBD1. Here the CDR3 reads CASSIVGTGADNEQFF. The CDR3 bases are TGTGCCAGTAGTATAGTCGGGACAGGGGCCGACAATGAGCAGTTCTTC.